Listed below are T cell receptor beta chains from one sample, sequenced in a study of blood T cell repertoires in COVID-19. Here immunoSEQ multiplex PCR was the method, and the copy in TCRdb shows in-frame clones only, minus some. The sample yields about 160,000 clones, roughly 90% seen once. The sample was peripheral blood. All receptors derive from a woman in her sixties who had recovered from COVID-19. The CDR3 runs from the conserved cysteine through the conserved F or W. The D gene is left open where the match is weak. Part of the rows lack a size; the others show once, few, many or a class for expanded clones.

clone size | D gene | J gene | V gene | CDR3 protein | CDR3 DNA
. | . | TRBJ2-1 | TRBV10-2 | CASTEGLNEQFF | TGCGCCAGCACCGAGGGACTCAATGAGCAGTTCTTC
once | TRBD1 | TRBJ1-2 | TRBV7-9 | CASSLVGQGDYGYTF | TGTGCCAGCAGCTTAGTGGGACAGGGAGACTATGGCTACACCTTC
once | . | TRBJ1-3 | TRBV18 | CASSLGGLASGNTIYF | TGTGCCAGCTCACTCGGGGGGCTGGCCTCTGGAAACACCATATATTTT
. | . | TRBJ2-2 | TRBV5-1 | CASSLGNSGSGTGELFF | TGCGCCAGCAGCTTGGGGAATTCAGGGTCGGGCACCGGGGAGCTGTTTTTT
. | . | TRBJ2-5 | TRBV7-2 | CASSLEVRGWETQYF | TGTGCCAGCAGCTTGGAGGTTCGCGGTTGGGAGACCCAGTACTTC
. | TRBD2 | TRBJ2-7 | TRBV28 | CASSPTRLAKNEQYF | TGTGCCAGCAGCCCTACTAGACTAGCGAAAAACGAGCAGTACTTC
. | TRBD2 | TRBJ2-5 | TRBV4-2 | CAGSSRAGAGETQYF | TGTGCCGGCAGCTCGCGAGCGGGGGCGGGGGAGACCCAGTACTTC
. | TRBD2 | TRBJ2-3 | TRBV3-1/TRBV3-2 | CASSISSGGARATQYF | TGTGCCAGCAGCATCTCTAGCGGGGGGGCAAGAGCTACGCAGTATTTT
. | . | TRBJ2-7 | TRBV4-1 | CASSQLGQTNYEQYF | TGCGCCAGCAGCCAGCTCGGACAGACAAACTACGAGCAGTACTTC
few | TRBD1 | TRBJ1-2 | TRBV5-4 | CASSDPAGGHGYTF | TGTGCCAGCAGCGACCCAGCAGGGGGGCATGGCTACACCTTC
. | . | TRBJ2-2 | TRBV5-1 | CASSLVGGTGELFF | TGCGCCAGCAGCTTGGTCGGGGGAACCGGGGAGCTGTTTTTT